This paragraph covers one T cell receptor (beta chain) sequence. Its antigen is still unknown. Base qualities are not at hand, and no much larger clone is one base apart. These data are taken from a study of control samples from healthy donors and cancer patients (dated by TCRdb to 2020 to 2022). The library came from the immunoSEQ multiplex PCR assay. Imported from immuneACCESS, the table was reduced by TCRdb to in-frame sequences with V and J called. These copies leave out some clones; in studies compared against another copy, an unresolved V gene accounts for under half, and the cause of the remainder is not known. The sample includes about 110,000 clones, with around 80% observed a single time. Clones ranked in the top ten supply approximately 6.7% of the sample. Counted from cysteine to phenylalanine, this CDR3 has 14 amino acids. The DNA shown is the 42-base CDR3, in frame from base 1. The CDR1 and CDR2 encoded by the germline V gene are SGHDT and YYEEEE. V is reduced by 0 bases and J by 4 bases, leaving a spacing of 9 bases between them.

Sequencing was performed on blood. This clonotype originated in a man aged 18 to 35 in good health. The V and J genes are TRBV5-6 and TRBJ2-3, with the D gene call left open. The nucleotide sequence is TGTGCCAGCAGCTTGGACCCCAATGCAGATACGCAGTATTTT. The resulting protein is CASSLDPNADTQYF. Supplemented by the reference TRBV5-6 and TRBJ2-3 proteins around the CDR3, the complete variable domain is DAGVTQSPTHLIKTRGQQVTLRCSPKSGHDTVSWYQQALGQGPQFIFQYYEEEERQRGNFPDRFSGHQFPNYSSELNVNALLLGDSALYLCASSLDPNADTQYFGPGTRLTVL.